This T cell receptor (beta chain) was captured in a study of vaccination and CD4 T cells after COVID-19. Looking at the study overall: Samples taken post-COVID came a median around 100 days after diagnosis, ranging from 35 to 161. Cells were stimulated with overlapping spike peptides from SARS-CoV-2, HCoV-NL63, HCoV-OC43 and HCoV-229E. The interval from dose two to post-vaccine sampling had a median of approximately 73 days, and it ranged from 14 to 241.

This sample's treatment: roughly ten-day PBMC culture with coronavirus spike peptide pools or control peptides (ViraFEST assay). At days 3 and 7, half the medium was exchanged for fresh IL-2 medium. A remark on this clonotype: Antigen specificity is unknown.

With the Oncomine TCR Beta short-read assay, DNA from cultured CD4+ T cells was sequenced. TCRdb called the PCR reads again in MiXCR, with one record for every CDR3 protein. The table lists 15,000 to 20,000 distinct CDR3 sequences, roughly 58% of them singletons. Germline V gives CDR1 MNHNS, CDR2 SASEGT. With 5 bases removed from V and 5 bases from J, the gap between germline ends came to 18 bases. The CDR3 runs to 15 residues. The chain has TRBV6-1 and TRBJ1-2, with D possibly matching TRBD1 (6 bases). The receptor was derived from a human donor who had recovered from COVID-19. Material: CD4+ T cells from blood, cultured in vitro, obtained before SARS-CoV-2 vaccination. CDR3 sequence (DNA): TGTGCCAGCAGTCAAACAAGGCCCACAGGGTATGGCTACACCTTC. This codes for CASSQTRPTGYGYTF.